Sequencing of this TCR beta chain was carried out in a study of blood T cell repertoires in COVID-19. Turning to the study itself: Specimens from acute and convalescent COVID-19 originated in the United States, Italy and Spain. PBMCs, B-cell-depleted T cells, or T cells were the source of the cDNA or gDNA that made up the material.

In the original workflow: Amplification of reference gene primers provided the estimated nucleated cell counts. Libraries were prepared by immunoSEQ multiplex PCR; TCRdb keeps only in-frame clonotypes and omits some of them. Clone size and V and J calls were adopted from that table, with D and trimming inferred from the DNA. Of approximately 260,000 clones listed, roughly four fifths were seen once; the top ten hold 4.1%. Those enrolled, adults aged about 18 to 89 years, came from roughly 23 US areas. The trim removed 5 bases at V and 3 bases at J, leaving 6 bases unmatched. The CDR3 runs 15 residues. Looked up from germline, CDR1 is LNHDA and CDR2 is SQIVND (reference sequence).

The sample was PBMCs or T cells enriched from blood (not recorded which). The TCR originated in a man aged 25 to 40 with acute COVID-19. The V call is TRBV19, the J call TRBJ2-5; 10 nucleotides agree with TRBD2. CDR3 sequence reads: CASSFLAGGKETQYF. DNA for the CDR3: TGTGCCAGTAGTTTCTTAGCGGGAGGTAAAGAGACCCAGTACTTC. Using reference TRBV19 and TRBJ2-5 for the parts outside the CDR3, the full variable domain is DGGITQSPKYLFRKEGQNVTLSCEQNLNHDAMYWYRQDPGQGLRLIYYSQIVNDFQKGDIAEGYSVSREKKESFPLTVTSAQKNPTAFYLCASSFLAGGKETQYFGPGTRLLVL.